This entry is about one TCR beta chain. After removal of 5 bases from V and 2 bases from J, the junction contained 8 bases not matched to a gene. Germline CDR1 and CDR2: SNHLY and FYNNEI. This CDR3 has 16 residues. This sample is part of a study of blood T cell repertoires in COVID-19. For the study at large: Some COVID-19 samples were acute and others convalescent; all came from the United States, Italy and Spain. PBMCs, B-cell-depleted T cells, or T cells provided the cDNA or gDNA that made up the material.

Clones were read by immunoSEQ multiplex PCR, and TCRdb kept only the in-frame ones, dropping some. Seen here are fewer than 65,000 clones, around 79% observed once, and the top ten hold around a quarter. The sequenced material came from peripheral blood. This clonotype was obtained from a man between 65 and 85 years old with acute or convalescent COVID-19. The chain employs TRBV2 and TRBJ1-5; TRBD1 matches 8 bases. The CDR3 coding sequence is TGTGCCAGCAGTAAATCAGGGGGCCTGGGCAATCAGCCCCAGCATTTT. This encodes CASSKSGGLGNQPQHF.